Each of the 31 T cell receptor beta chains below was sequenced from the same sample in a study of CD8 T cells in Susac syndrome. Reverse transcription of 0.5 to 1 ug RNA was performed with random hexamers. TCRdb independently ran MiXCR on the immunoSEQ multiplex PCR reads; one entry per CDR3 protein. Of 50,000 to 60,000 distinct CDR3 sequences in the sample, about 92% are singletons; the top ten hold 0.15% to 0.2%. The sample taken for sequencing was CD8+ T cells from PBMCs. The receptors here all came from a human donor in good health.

As DNA, the CDR3 is TGTGCCAGCAGGGACGGAAGTTATGGCTACACCTTC. Translation: CASRDGSYGYTF. The chain couples TRBV7-9 to TRBJ1-2; D remains unclear. CDR1 SEHNR and CDR2 FQNEAQ come from the germline V gene (reference sequence). The CDR3 is made up of 12 amino acids. V dropped 6 bases and J dropped 5 bases, with 10 bases sitting between them.

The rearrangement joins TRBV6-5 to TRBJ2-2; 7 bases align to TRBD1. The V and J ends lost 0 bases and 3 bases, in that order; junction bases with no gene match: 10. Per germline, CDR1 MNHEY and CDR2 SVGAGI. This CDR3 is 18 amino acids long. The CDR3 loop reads CASSYSTGPGGYTGELFF. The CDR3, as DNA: TGTGCCAGCAGTTACTCGACAGGGCCAGGTGGTTACACCGGGGAGCTGTTTTTT.

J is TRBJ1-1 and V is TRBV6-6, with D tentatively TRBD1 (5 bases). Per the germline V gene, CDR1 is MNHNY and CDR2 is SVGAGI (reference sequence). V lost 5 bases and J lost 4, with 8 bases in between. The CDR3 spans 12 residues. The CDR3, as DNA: TGTGCCAGCAGTGCAGGGAGCACTGAAGCTTTCTTT. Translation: CASSAGSTEAFF.

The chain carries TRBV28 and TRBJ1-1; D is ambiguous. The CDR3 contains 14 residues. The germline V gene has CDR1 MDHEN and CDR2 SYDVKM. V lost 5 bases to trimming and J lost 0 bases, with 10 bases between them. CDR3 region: CASSPPNLNTEAFF. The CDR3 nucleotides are TGTGCCAGCAGTCCCCCAAATCTGAACACTGAAGCTTTCTTT.

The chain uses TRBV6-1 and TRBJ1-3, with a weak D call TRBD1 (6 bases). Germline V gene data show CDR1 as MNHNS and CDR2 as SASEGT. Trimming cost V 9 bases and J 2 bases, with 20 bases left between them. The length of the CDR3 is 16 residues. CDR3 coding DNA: TGTGCCAGTCCACCAGGGGCGTTGAGGACTGGAAACACCATATATTTT. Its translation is CASPPGALRTGNTIYF.

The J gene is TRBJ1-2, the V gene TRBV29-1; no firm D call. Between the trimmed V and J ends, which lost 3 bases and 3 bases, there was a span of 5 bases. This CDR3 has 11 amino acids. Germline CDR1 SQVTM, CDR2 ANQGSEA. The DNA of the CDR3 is TGCAGCGTTGAGAAGGACTATGGCTACACCTTC. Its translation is CSVEKDYGYTF.

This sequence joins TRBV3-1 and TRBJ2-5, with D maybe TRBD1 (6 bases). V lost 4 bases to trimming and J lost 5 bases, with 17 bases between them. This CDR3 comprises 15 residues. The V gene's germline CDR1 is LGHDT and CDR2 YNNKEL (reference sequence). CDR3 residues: CASSPSVGQGETQYF. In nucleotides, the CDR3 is TGTGCCAGCAGCCCGTCCGTGGGGCAGGGGGAGACCCAGTACTTC.

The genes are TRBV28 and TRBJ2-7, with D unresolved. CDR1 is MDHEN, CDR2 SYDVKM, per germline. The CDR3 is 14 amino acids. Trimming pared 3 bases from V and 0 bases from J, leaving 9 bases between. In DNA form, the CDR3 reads TGTGCCAGCAGTTTCGCCGCGAGCTCCTACGAGCAGTACTTC. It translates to CASSFAASSYEQYF.

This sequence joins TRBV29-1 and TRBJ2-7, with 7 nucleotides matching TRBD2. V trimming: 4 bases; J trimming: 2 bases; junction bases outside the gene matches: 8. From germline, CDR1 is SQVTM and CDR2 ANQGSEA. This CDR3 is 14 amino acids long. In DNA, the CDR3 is TGCAGCGTTGTATCCGCGGGGGTCACCTACGAGCAGTACTTC. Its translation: CSVVSAGVTYEQYF.

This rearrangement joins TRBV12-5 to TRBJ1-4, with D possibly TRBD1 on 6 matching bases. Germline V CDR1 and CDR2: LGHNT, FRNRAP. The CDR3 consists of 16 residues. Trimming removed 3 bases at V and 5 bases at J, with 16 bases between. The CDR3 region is CASGFWTGGRNEKLFF. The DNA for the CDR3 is TGTGCTAGTGGTTTCTGGACGGGGGGCAGAAATGAAAAACTGTTTTTT.

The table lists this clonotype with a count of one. The CDR3 loop reads CASSLGDRGTTEAFF. The CDR3 nucleotides are TGTGCCAGCAGCTTAGGGGATAGGGGCACGACTGAAGCTTTCTTT. This chain joins TRBV11-2 and TRBJ1-1; D might be TRBD1 (5 bases). There are 15 residues in the CDR3. Germline V lookup: CDR1 SGHAT, CDR2 FQNNGV. V was clipped by 1 base and J by 5 bases, with 14 bases between them.

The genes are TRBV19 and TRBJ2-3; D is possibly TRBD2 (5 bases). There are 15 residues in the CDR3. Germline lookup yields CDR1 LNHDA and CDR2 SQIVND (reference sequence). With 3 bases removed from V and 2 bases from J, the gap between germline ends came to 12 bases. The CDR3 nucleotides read TGTGCCAGTAGTATGGCCAGAGGGATCACAGATACGCAGTATTTT. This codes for CASSMARGITDTQYF.

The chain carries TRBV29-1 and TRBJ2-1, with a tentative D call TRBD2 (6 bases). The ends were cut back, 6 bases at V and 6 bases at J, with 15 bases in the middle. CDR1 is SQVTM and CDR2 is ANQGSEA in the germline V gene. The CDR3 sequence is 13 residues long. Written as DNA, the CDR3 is TGCAGCGTGGAGGGGAGGAAGCTCAATGAGCAGTTCTTC. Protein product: CSVEGRKLNEQFF.

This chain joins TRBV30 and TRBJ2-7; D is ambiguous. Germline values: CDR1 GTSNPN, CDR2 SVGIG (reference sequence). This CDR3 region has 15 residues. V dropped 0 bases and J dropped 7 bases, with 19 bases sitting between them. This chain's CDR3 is CAWSVEVDPVLEQYF. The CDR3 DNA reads TGTGCCTGGAGTGTAGAGGTGGACCCCGTCTTGGAGCAGTACTTC.

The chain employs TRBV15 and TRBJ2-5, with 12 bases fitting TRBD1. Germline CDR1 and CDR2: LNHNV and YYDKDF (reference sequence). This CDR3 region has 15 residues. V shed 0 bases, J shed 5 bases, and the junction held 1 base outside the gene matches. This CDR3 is CATSREGTGGETQYF. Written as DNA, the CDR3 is TGTGCCACCAGCAGAGAGGGGACAGGGGGCGAGACCCAGTACTTC.

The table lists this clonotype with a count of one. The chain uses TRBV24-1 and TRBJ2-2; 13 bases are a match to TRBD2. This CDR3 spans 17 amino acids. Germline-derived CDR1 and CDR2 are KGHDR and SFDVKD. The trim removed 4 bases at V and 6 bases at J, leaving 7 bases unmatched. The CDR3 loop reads CATSDPTSGGAPGELFF. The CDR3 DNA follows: TGTGCCACCAGTGACCCTACTAGCGGGGGGGCCCCCGGGGAGCTGTTTTTT.

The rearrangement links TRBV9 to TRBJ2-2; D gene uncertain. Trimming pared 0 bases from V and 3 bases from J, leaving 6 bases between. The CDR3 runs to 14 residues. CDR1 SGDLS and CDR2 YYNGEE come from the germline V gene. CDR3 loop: CASSVGPDTGELFF. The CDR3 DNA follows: TGTGCCAGCAGCGTAGGTCCAGACACCGGGGAGCTGTTTTTT.

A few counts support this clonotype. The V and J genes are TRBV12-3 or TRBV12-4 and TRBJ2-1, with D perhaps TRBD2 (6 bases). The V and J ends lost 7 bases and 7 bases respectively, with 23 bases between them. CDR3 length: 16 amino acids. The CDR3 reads CASTPSGGWFMNEQFF. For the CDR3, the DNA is TGTGCCAGCACCCCATCTGGGGGGTGGTTTATGAATGAGCAGTTCTTC.

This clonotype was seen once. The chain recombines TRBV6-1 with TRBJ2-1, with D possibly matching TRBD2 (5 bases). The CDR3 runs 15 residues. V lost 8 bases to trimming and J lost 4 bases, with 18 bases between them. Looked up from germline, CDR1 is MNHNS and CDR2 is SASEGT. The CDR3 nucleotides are TGTGCCAGCCAAGCCTGGGAGAGAAATTACAATGAGCAGTTCTTC. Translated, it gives CASQAWERNYNEQFF.

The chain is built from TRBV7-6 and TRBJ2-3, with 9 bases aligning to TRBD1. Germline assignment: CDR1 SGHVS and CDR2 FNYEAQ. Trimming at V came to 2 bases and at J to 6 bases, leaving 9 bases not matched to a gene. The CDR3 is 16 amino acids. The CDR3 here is CASSLTGDRAGDTQYF. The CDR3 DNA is TGTGCCAGCAGCTTAACGGGGGACAGGGCAGGGGATACGCAGTATTTT. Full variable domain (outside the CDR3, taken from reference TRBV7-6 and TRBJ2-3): GAGVSQSPRYKVTKRGQDVALRCDPISGHVSLYWYRQALGQGPEFLTYFNYEAQQDKSGLPNDRFSAERPEGSISTLTIQRTEQRDSAMYRCASSLTGDRAGDTQYFGPGTRLTVL.

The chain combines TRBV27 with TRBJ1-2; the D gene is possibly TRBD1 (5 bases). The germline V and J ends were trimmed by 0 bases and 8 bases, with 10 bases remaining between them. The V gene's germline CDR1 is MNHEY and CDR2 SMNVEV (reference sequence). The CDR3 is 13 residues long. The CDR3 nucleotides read TGTGCCAGCAGTTTATCTGCAGGGAGCGGCTACACCTTC. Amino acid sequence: CASSLSAGSGYTF.

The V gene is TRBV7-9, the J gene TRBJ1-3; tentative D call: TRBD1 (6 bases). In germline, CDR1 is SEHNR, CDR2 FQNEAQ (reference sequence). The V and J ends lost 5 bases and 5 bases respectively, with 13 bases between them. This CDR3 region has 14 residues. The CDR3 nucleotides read TGTGCCAGCAGCGACCGGGGGGACAGAAACACCATATATTTT. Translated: CASSDRGDRNTIYF.

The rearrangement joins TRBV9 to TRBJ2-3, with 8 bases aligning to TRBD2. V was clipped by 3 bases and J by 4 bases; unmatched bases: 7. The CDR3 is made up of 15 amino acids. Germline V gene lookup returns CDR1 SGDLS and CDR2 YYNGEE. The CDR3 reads CASSASGTRPDTQYF. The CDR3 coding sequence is TGTGCCAGCAGCGCATCCGGGACTAGACCAGATACGCAGTATTTT.

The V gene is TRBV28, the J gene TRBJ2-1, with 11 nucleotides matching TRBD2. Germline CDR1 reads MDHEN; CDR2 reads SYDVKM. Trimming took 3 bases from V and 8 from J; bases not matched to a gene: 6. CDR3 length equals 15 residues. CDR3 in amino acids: CASSFSTSGGHEQFF. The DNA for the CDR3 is TGTGCCAGCAGTTTCTCCACTAGCGGGGGCCATGAGCAGTTCTTC.

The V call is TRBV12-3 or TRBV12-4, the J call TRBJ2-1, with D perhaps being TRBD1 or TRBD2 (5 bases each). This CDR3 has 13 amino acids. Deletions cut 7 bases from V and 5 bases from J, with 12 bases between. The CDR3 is CASKWRGDNEQFF. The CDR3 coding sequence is TGTGCCAGCAAGTGGAGAGGGGACAATGAGCAGTTCTTC.

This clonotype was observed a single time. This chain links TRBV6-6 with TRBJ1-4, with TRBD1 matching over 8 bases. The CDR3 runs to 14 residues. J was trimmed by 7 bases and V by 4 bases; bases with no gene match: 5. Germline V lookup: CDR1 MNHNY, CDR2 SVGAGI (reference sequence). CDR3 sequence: CASSSTGEGEKLFF. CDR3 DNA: TGTGCCAGCAGTTCGACAGGGGAGGGTGAAAAACTGTTTTTT.

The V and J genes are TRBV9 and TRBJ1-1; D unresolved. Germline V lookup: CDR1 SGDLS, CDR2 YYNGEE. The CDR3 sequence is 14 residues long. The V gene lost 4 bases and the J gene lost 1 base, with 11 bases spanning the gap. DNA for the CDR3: TGTGCCAGCAGCTCCCGGGCCAAGAACACTGAAGCTTTCTTT. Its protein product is CASSSRAKNTEAFF.

The CDR3 sequence: CASSINRVSYNEQFF. CDR3 nucleotide sequence: TGTGCCAGCAGCATAAACAGGGTCTCCTACAATGAGCAGTTCTTC. V gene TRBV6-1 combines with J gene TRBJ2-1; a possible D gene is TRBD1 (6 bases). Trimming removed 6 bases at V and 0 bases at J, with 12 bases between. Per germline, CDR1 MNHNS and CDR2 SASEGT. The CDR3 length is 15 residues.

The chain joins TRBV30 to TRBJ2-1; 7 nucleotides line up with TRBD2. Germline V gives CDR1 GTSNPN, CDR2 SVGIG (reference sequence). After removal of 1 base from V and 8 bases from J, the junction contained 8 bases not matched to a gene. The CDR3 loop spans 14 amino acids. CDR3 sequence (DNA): TGTGCCTGGAGTGAGGCGGGACTACCACATGAGCAGTTCTTC. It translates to CAWSEAGLPHEQFF.

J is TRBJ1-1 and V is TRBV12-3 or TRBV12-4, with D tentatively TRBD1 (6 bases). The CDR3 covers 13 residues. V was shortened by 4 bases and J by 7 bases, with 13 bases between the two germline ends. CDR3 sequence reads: CASSSRPDSEAFF. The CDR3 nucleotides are TGTGCCAGCAGTTCTCGCCCGGACAGTGAAGCTTTCTTT.

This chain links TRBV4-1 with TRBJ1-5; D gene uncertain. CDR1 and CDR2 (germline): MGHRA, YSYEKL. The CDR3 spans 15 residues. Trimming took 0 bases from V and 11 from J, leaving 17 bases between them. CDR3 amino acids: CASSQDSGQVRTQHF. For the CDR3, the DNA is TGCGCCAGCAGCCAAGATTCGGGTCAGGTCAGGACCCAGCATTTT.